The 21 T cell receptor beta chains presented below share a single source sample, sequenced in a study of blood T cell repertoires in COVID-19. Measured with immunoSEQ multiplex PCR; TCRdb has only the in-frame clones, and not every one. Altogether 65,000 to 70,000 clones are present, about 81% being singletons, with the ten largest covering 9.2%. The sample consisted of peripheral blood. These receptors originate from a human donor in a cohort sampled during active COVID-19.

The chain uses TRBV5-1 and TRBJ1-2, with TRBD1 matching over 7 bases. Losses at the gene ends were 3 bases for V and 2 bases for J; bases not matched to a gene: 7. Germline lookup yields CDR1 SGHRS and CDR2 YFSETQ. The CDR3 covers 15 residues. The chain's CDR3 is CASSSGQDSNYGYTF. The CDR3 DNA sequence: TGCGCCAGCAGCTCTGGACAGGACTCAAACTATGGCTACACCTTC.

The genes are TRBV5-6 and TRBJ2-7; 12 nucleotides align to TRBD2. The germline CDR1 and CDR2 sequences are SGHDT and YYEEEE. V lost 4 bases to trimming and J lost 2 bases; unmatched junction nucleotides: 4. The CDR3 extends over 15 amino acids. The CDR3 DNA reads TGTGCCAGCAGCATGTGGACTAGCGGGGCCTACGAGCAGTACTTC. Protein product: CASSMWTSGAYEQYF.

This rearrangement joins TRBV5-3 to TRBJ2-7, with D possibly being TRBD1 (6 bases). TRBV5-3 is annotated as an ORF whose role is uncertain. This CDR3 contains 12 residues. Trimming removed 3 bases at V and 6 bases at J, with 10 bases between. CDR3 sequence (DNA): TGTGCCAGAAGCTGGGGGCCGTCCGAGCAGTACTTC. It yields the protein CARSWGPSEQYF.

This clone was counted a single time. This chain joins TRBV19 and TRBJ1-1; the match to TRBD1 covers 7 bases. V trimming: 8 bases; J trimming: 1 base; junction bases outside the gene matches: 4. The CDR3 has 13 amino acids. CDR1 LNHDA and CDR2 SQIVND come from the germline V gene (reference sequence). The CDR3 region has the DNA TGTGCCAGTCGAGGGGGCCCGAACACTGAAGCTTTCTTT. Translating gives CASRGGPNTEAFF.

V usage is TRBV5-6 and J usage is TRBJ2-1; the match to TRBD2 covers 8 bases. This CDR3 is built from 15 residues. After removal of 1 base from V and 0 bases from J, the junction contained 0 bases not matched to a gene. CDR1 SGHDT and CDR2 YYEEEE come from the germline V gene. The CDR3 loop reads CASSLTSGSYNEQFF. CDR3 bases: TGTGCCAGCAGCTTGACTAGCGGCTCCTACAATGAGCAGTTCTTC.

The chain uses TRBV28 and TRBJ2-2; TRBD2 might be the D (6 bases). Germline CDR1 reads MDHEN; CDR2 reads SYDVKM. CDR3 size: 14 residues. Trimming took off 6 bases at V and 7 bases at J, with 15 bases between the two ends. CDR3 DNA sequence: TGTGCCAGCAGGGAGGGAGGCGGTGGCGGGGAGCTGTTTTTT. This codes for CASREGGGGGELFF.

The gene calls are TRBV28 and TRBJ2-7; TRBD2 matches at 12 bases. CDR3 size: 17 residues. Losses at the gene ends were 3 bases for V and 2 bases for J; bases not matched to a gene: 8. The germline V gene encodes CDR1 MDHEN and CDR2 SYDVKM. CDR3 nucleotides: TGTGCCAGCAGTTTCCCCAAGACTAGCGGGAGCGCCTACGAGCAGTACTTC. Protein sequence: CASSFPKTSGSAYEQYF.

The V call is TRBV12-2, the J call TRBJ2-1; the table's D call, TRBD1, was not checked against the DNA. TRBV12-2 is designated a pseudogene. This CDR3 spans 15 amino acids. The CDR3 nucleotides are TGTGCAAGTCCCACAACTTGGGACAGGGGCAATGAGCAGTTCTTC. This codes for CASPTTWDRGNEQFF.

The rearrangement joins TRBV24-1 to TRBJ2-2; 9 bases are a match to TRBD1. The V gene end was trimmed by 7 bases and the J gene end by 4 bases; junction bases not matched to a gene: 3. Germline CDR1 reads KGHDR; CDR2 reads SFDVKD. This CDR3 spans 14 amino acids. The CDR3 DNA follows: TGTGCCACCAGGGGACAGGGTTCCACCGGGGAGCTGTTTTTT. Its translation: CATRGQGSTGELFF.

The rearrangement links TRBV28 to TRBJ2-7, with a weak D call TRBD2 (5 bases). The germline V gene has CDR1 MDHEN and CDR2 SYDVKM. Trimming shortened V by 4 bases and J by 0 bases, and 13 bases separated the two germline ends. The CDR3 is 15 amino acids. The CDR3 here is CASSSAGTSSYEQYF. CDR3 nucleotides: TGTGCCAGCAGTTCTGCGGGCACCAGCTCCTACGAGCAGTACTTC.

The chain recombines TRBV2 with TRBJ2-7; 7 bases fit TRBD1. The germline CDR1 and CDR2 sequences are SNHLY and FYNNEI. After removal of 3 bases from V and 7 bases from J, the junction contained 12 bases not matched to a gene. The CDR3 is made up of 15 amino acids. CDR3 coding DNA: TGTGCCAGCAGTGAGCGACAGGGATACTTTGGGGAGCAGTACTTC. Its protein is CASSERQGYFGEQYF. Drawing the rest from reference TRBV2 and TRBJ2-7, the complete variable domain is EPEVTQTPSHQVTQMGQEVILRCVPISNHLYFYWYRQILGQKVEFLVSFYNNEISEKSEIFDDQFSVERPDGSNFTLKIRSTKLEDSAMYFCASSERQGYFGEQYFGPGTRLTVT.

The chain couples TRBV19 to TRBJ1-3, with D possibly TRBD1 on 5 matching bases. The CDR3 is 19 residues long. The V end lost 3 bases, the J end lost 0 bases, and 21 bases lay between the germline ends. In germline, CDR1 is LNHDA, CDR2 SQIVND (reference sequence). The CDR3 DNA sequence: TGTGCCAGTAGTATGGGGCTTCGGACGGAGCATCACTCTGGAAACACCATATATTTT. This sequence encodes CASSMGLRTEHHSGNTIYF.

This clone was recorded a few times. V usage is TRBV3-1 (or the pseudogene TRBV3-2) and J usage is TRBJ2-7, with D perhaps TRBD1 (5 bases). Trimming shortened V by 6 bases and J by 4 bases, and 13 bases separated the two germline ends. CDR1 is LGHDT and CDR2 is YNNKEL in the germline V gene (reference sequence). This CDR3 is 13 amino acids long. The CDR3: CASRSQDRYEQYF. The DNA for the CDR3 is TGTGCCAGCAGAAGTCAAGACAGATACGAGCAGTACTTC.

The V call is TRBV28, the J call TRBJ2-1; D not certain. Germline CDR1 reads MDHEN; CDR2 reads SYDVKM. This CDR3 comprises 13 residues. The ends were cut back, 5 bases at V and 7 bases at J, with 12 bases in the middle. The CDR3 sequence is CASSPSPENEQFF. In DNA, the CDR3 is TGTGCCAGCAGTCCGTCGCCTGAGAATGAGCAGTTCTTC.

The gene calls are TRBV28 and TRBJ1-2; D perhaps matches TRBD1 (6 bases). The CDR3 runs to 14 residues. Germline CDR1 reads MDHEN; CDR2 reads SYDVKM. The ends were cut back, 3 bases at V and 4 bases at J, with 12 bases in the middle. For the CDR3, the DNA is TGTGCCAGCAGTTTCGGGGGGGCGGTCTATGGCTACACCTTC. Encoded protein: CASSFGGAVYGYTF.

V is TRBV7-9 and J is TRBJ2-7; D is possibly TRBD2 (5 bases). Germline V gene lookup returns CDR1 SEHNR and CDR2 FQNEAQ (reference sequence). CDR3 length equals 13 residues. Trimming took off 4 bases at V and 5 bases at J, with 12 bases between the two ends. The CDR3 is CASSSAWGDEQYF. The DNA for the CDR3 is TGTGCCAGCAGCTCCGCTTGGGGAGACGAGCAGTACTTC. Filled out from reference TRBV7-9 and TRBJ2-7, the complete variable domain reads DTGVSQNPRHKITKRGQNVTFRCDPISEHNRLYWYRQTLGQGPEFLTYFQNEAQLEKSRLLSDRFSAERPKGSFSTLEIQRTEQGDSAMYLCASSSAWGDEQYFGPGTRLTVT.

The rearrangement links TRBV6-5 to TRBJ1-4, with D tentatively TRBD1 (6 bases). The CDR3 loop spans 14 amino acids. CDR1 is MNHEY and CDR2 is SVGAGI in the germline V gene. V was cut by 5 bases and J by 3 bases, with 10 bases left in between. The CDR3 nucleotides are TGTGCCAGCAGTCGGACAGCCTCTAATGAAAAACTGTTTTTT. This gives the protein CASSRTASNEKLFF.

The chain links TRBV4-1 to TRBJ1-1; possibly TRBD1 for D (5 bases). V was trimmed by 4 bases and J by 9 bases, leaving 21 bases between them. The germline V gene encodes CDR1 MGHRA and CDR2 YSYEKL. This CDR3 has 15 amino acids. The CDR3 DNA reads TGCGCCAGCAGCCGCACCCTTCTGGCAGGGCGAAAAGCTTTCTTT. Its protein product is CASSRTLLAGRKAFF.

The CDR3 sequence is CASSFQVGSTYEQYF. The CDR3 DNA is TGTGCCAGCAGTTTCCAGGTTGGGAGTACCTACGAGCAGTACTTC. The rearrangement joins TRBV28 to TRBJ2-7; D possibly corresponds to TRBD2 (5 bases). Germline V gene sequence: CDR1 MDHEN, CDR2 SYDVKM. The CDR3 sequence is 15 residues long. V lost 3 bases and J 2 bases, leaving 14 bases between the germline ends.

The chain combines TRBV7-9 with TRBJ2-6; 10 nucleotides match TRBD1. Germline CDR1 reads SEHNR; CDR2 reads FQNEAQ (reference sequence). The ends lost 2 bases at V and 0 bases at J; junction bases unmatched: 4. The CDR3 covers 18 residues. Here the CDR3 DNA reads TGTGCCAGCAGCTTAAAGACAGGGGGCGCCTCTGGGGCCAACGTCCTGACTTTC. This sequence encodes CASSLKTGGASGANVLTF.

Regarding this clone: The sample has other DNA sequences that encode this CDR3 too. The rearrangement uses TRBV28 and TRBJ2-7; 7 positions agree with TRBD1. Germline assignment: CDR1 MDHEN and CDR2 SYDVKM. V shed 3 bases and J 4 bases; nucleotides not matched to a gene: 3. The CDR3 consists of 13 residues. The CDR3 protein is CASSLGTDYEQYF. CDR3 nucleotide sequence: TGTGCCAGCAGTTTGGGGACAGATTACGAGCAGTACTTC. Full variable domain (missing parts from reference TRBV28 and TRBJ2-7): DVKVTQSSRYLVKRTGEKVFLECVQDMDHENMFWYRQDPGLGLRLIYFSYDVKMKEKGDIPEGYSVSREKKERFSLILESASTNQTSMYLCASSLGTDYEQYFGPGTRLTVT.